Sequencing of this TCR beta chain was carried out in a study of cytomegalovirus exposure and HLA in healthy donors. General study results and limits: Later work found that TCR association rates differed between HLA loci; DRB1 had the most and HLA-C the fewest. The authors later found HLA-associated TCR beta chains more clonally expanded than equally common others.

On this clone itself: The antigen is undetermined.

With 5 bases clipped from V and 0 bases from J, the junction kept 7 bases outside the gene matches. The CDR3 spans 17 residues. The germline gives CDR1 SEHNR, CDR2 FQNEAQ (reference sequence). Use of 60 Vbeta and 13 Jbeta primers characterized the PCR. Assay: immunoSEQ multiplex PCR; the TCRdb copy retains only in-frame clones and omits some. The data contain around 190,000 clones, 70% to 90% of them singletons. Input material: PBMCs. The source is a woman between 50 and 59 years old in good health and CMV-seronegative. The chain recombines TRBV7-9 with TRBJ1-6; 7 bases fit TRBD1. In DNA form, the CDR3 reads TGTGCCAGCAGCCGAGGGACAGTGAGCTCCTATAATTCACCCCTCCACTTT. This codes for CASSRGTVSSYNSPLHF.